This T cell receptor beta chain was identified in a study of T cells in women clearing cervical HPV infection (dated 2018 in TCRdb). Background for the entire study: The cases were 20 to 25 women with histologically confirmed HPV16-related CIN3 or worse, and 2 of these cases were invasive cancers. Median age was about 35 years in cases versus about 38 in controls, and baseline characteristics did not differ significantly. The parent cohort enrolled under 11,000 women aged 18 or older in Guanacaste, Costa Rica, in about 1993 to 1994 and followed the women for around seven years. Because only a few women had HLA typing data, the possibility that HLA type acted as a confounder could not be ruled out. Nested within Costa Rica's Guanacaste HPV Natural History Study, an exploratory proof-of-principle case-control study compared TCR repertoires across cervical HPV16 outcomes. Among cases, blood sampling came a median of almost 150 days after lesion detection, with an interquartile range of about 85 to 200 days. Blood from cases was collected at the visit at which the lesion was first identified, whereas blood from controls was collected once infection was no longer detected. Controls were around 23 women whose single incident HPV16 infection cleared within 12 months without precancer or cancer developing. Five blinded duplicates per group were added as quality controls, so that about 60 samples were obtained: roughly 50 participants and 10 replicates. Cases were matched to controls by age within five years and by the year the sample was collected.

Results and caveats for the whole study, not just this receptor: Because T-cell numbers per sample were unknown, differences in richness could reflect varying T-cell content rather than repertoire biology. Cases were distinguished from controls with an estimated AUC of roughly 0.82 by random forest classifiers combining richness and V gene abundances. TRBV6-7 relative abundance was lower in cases than in controls (0.11% versus 0.16%; Bonferroni P = 0.0008). Across sequencing depths, CIN3+ cases showed significantly higher TCR repertoire richness than controls, but evenness did not differ between the groups. The cross-sectional design could not show whether the associations came before the infection or were a result of it, and neither effector/memory subsets nor HPV-specific T cells were isolated.

TCR beta CDR3 regions were amplified by multiplex PCR using the immunoSEQ assay from an average of 1200 ng genomic DNA per sample. Primer bias was corrected in the assay by using a complete synthetic TCR repertoire to establish an amplification baseline. The amplicons were sequenced on the Illumina platform. The original methods were these. Error correction of the sequences involved clustering with frequency ratios plus a modified nearest-neighbor algorithm, after which the sequences were analyzed in the immunoSEQ Analyzer using IMGT gene definitions. At each rarefaction depth, TCR richness and evenness were averaged across 20 rarefaction repeats, and any sample with fewer sequences than the depth was left out. Wilcoxon rank sum tests with FDR correction were used to compare V, D and J gene relative abundances between the groups. For the blinded duplicates, the intraclass correlation was approximately 96% for TCR richness and averaged roughly 79% across roughly 65 gene segments. As stored in TCRdb, this immuneACCESS dataset retains in-frame rearrangements with V and J assigned. A fraction of the clones does not appear; measured against another copy, unresolved V genes explain less than half of the discrepancy, and the remainder lacks a known reason. Clonal size and the V and J genes are those of that table, whereas D and trimming came from the DNA. This sample's listing comprises around 23,000 clones. About 8.8% of the sample is in the top ten clones.

CDR1 and CDR2 were assigned from the germline V gene as LGHNA and YNFKEQ. Reading from cysteine to phenylalanine, the CDR3 counts 13 amino acids. The CDR3 was read in part: 30 bases, with the frame set at base 1. V lost 4 bases and J lost 5 bases; the stretch between them is 11 bases long. Every participant had a single incident cervical HPV16 infection, and prevalent HPV16 infections were excluded. Cervical HPV DNA was detected with MY09/MY11 PCR, and genotyping was done by dot-blot hybridization. Roughly 15 mL of heparinized blood was centrifuged, after which the buffy coat was aliquoted, frozen at -30 degrees C, and then stored at -80 degrees C. QIAGEN kits were used to extract genomic DNA from the buffy coat specimens. On this clone itself: The antigen it recognizes is unknown. The read terminates 3 residues ahead of where the CDR3 ends, so the germline J gene completes it.

The chain is assembled from TRBV4-2 and TRBJ2-5; TRBD1 might be the D gene, on 5 matching bases. The sequence came from a woman aged 18 to 69 with a cervical HPV16 infection that either progressed to CIN3+ or cleared (not recorded which). The sample consisted of blood buffy coat. CDR3 region: CASSPRVGETQYF. CDR3 bases read: TGTGCCAGCAGCCCCAGGGTTGGGGAGACC.